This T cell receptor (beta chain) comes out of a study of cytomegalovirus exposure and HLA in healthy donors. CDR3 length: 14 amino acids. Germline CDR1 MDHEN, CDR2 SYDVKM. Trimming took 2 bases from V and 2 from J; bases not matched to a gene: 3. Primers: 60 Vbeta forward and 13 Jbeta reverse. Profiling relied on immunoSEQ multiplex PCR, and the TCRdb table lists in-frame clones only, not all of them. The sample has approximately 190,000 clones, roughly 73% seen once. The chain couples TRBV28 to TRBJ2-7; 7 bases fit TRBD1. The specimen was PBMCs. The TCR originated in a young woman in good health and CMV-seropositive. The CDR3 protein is CASSLRQGTYEQYF. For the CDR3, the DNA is TGTGCCAGCAGTTTAAGACAGGGAACCTACGAGCAGTACTTC.